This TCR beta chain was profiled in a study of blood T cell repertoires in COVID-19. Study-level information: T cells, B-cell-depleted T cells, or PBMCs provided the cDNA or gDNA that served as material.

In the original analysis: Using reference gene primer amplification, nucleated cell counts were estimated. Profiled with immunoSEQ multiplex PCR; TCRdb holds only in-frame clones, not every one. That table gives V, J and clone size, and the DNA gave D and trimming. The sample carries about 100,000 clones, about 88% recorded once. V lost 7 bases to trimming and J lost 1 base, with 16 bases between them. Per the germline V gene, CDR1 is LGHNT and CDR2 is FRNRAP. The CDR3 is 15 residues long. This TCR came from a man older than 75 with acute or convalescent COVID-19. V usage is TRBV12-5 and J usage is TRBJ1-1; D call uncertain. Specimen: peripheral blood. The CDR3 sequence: CASAPQAWPNTEAFF. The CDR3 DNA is TGTGCTAGTGCCCCCCAGGCATGGCCGAACACTGAAGCTTTCTTT.